The present T cell receptor beta chain was sequenced within a study of Ad26.COV2.S vaccination and SARS-CoV-2 variants. Study-level results: It was vaccine recipients, not placebo recipients, who had the higher spike-specific TCR breadth. Recipients of either vaccine or placebo displayed similar breadth of non-spike TCRs.

The germline gives CDR1 SGHDT, CDR2 YYEEEE. V gave up 0 bases and J gave up 2 bases, with 11 bases separating them. The CDR3 sequence is 15 residues long. Treatment denoted: over 15 received Ad26.COV2.S at low or high dose, single or two shots; 5 received placebo; per-sample allocation not given. Sampling occurred on day 63 after the first vaccine or placebo injection. An adult of 18-55 years in Boston served as donor. In its sample, this clone was seen a few times. Antigen unknown. Profiling relied on immunoSEQ multiplex PCR, and the TCRdb table lists in-frame clones only, not all of them. This table holds some 320,000 clones, roughly 84% found once.

The V and J genes are TRBV5-6 and TRBJ1-2; D is ambiguous. The clonotype was recovered from a person aged 18-65 years who received the Ad26.COV2.S COVID-19 vaccine or a placebo. The specimen comprised peripheral blood, sampled in a trial of Ad26.COV2.S vaccine versus placebo. This CDR3 reads CASSLVEKGNYGYTF. In nucleotides, the CDR3 is TGTGCCAGCAGCTTGGTTGAGAAGGGAAACTATGGCTACACCTTC.